Following are 10 T cell receptor beta chains from one sample sequenced in a study of blood T cell repertoires in COVID-19. The method was immunoSEQ multiplex PCR; TCRdb's version includes in-frame clones alone and lacks a portion of them. This sample has about 280,000 clones; approximately 80% occur once, and the top ten carry 5%. Sequencing used PBMCs or T cells enriched from blood (not recorded which). These receptors were collected from a man aged 35 to 55 who had been exposed to COVID-19.

This sequence joins TRBV6-5 and TRBJ2-7; 7 bases align to TRBD2. J was trimmed by 3 bases and V by 6 bases; bases with no gene match: 8. The germline CDR1 and CDR2 sequences are MNHEY and SVGAGI. The CDR3 has 14 amino acids. This chain's CDR3 is CASRAGRAFYEQYF. In nucleotides, the CDR3 is TGTGCCAGCAGAGCGGGGCGGGCCTTCTACGAGCAGTACTTC.

V and J are TRBV6-5 and TRBJ1-3, with unresolved D. CDR3 length: 15 residues. V gave up 0 bases and J gave up 1 base, with 7 bases separating them. Germline-derived CDR1 and CDR2 are MNHEY and SVGAGI. Here the CDR3 reads CASSYSPVSGNTIYF. The CDR3 DNA reads TGTGCCAGCAGTTACTCTCCGGTGTCTGGAAACACCATATATTTT.

V usage is TRBV7-2 and J usage is TRBJ2-3, with 9 bases fitting TRBD2. CDR3 length: 16 residues. With 1 base clipped from V and 1 base from J, the junction kept 3 bases outside the gene matches. The V gene's germline CDR1 is SGHTA and CDR2 FQGNSA. The CDR3 sequence is CASSLVAGAGTDTQYF. DNA for the CDR3: TGTGCCAGCAGCTTAGTAGCGGGAGCGGGCACAGATACGCAGTATTTT.

The chain has TRBV7-8 and TRBJ2-2; 12 nucleotides align to TRBD2. There are 17 residues in the CDR3. Germline V CDR1 and CDR2: SGHVS, FQNEAQ. Germline trimming cut 5 bases from V and 3 bases from J; bases unmatched to any gene: 7. The chain's CDR3 is CASSPRASGGDTGELFF. For the CDR3, the DNA is TGTGCCAGCAGCCCACGGGCTAGCGGGGGGGACACCGGGGAGCTGTTTTTT.

This clone was seen more than once but under ten times. The V and J genes are TRBV12-3 or TRBV12-4 and TRBJ1-3; D not resolved. This CDR3 has 13 residues. The V gene lost 2 bases and the J gene lost 4 bases, with 6 bases spanning the gap. In DNA, the CDR3 is TGTGCCAGCAGTTTACTAGGAGGAAACACCATATATTTT. Translating it yields CASSLLGGNTIYF.

This clone was seen a few times. V gene TRBV2 combines with J gene TRBJ1-2; 7 nucleotides match TRBD1. Germline-derived CDR1 and CDR2 are SNHLY and FYNNEI. V shed 4 bases and J 3 bases; nucleotides not matched to a gene: 5. This CDR3 is 14 amino acids long. The CDR3 is CASSAPGTDYGYTF. The CDR3 DNA is TGTGCCAGCAGTGCCCCCGGGACAGACTATGGCTACACCTTC.

The CDR3 sequence: CASSSGVPYEQYF. The CDR3 DNA reads TGTGCCAGCAGTTCCGGGGTTCCCTACGAGCAGTACTTC. V is TRBV28 and J is TRBJ2-7; D perhaps matches TRBD2 (5 bases). V was trimmed by 4 bases and J by 2 bases, leaving 9 bases between them. CDR3 length: 13 residues. Germline CDR1 reads MDHEN; CDR2 reads SYDVKM.

This clone was found many times. J is TRBJ2-7 and V is TRBV7-9; D gene uncertain. The germline CDR1 and CDR2 sequences are SEHNR and FQNEAQ (reference sequence). CDR3 length equals 13 residues. V gave up 3 bases and J gave up 4 bases, with 10 bases separating them. The CDR3 bases are TGTGCCAGCAGCTTCTTCGGTAGATACGAGCAGTACTTC. This encodes CASSFFGRYEQYF.

The chain couples TRBV7-2 to TRBJ2-7; the match to TRBD2 covers 8 bases. Unmatched junction bases numbered 7, after V lost 5 bases and J lost 1 base. This CDR3 has 15 amino acids. Germline V lookup: CDR1 SGHTA, CDR2 FQGNSA. The CDR3 sequence: CASSLLGLASYEQYF. The CDR3 DNA follows: TGTGCCAGCAGCCTTCTCGGACTAGCTTCCTACGAGCAGTACTTC.

This clone was found a few times. An end of the junction does not agree with germline; a read error may underlie this. The genes are TRBV9 and TRBJ2-7, with TRBD1 identical over 7 bases. This CDR3 contains 14 residues. Germline lookup yields CDR1 SGDLS and CDR2 YYNGEE. The CDR3 DNA reads as TGTGCCAGCAGCGCCACCCCGGGACAGCAAAATCTCGACTTC. This encodes CASSATPGQQNLDF.